This is a list of T cell receptor beta chains from one sample in a study of blood T cell repertoires in COVID-19. The protocol was immunoSEQ multiplex PCR, while the TCRdb copy is restricted to in-frame clones and leaves out a portion. The sample includes about 86,000 clones, over 80% seen only once; the top ten take approximately 1%. The sequenced material came from peripheral blood. These receptors were collected from a human donor in a cohort sampled during active COVID-19. Both conserved end residues are part of each CDR3. The D gene is left open where the match is weak. Part of the rows lack a size; the others show once, few, many or a class for expanded clones.

v_gene,abundance,j_gene,d_gene,CDR3nt,CDR3aa
TRBV29-1,NA,TRBJ1-5,NA,TGCAGCGTTGGCGGGGGCCCCAATCAGCCCCAGCATTTT,CSVGGGPNQPQHF
TRBV2,NA,TRBJ1-4,TRBD1,TGTGCCACCGATCGACAGGGAACAACTAATGAAAAACTGTTTTTT,CATDRQGTTNEKLFF
TRBV7-2,NA,TRBJ1-5,TRBD1,TGTGCCAGCAGCTTAGGACAGGGCGGACAGCCCCAGCATTTT,CASSLGQGGQPQHF
TRBV6-5,NA,TRBJ2-1,TRBD2,TGTGCCAGCAGTTACATAGGGAGGGGCTCCTACAATGAGCAGTTCTTC,CASSYIGRGSYNEQFF
TRBV5-1,NA,TRBJ2-5,TRBD1,TGCGCCAGCAGCCCCCAGGGGGAAGAGACCCAGTACTTC,CASSPQGEETQYF
TRBV4-1,NA,TRBJ2-5,NA,TGCGCCAGCAGCCAAGGGACCGCGACTATCGAAGAGACCCAGTACTTC,CASSQGTATIEETQYF
TRBV9,NA,TRBJ2-1,TRBD2,TGTGCCAGCAGCGTAGGACTAGCGGGAGGTTACAATGAGCAGTTCTTC,CASSVGLAGGYNEQFF
TRBV2,NA,TRBJ2-5,TRBD1,TGTGCCAGCAAAGGGACAGCGCCAAGGGAGACCCAGTACTTC,CASKGTAPRETQYF
TRBV5-8,NA,TRBJ2-1,NA,TGTGCCAGCAGTTCCGGACAGAACCGGTTTGAGTTCTTC,CASSSGQNRFEFF
TRBV19,NA,TRBJ1-5,NA,TGTGCCAGTAGTCCTGGGGCCGGTAGCAATCAGCCCCAGCATTTT,CASSPGAGSNQPQHF
TRBV6-5,NA,TRBJ1-2,TRBD1,TGTGCCAGCAGGGAGGGGGCTCAGTCGGGCTACACCTTC,CASREGAQSGYTF
TRBV5-1,NA,TRBJ2-3,TRBD2,TGCGCCAGCAGCCTCGGGACTAGCGGAGGGGTTACGCAGTATTTT,CASSLGTSGGVTQYF
TRBV19,NA,TRBJ2-3,TRBD2,TGTGCCAGGCGACCCCTTCTAGCGGGGTCCACAGATACGCAGTATTTT,CARRPLLAGSTDTQYF
TRBV27,NA,TRBJ2-7,TRBD1,TGTGCCAGCAGTAGACAGGGCGGCCCTTCTGAAATAAGCTCCTACGAGCAGTACTTC,CASSRQGGPSEISSYEQYF
TRBV27,NA,TRBJ1-5,TRBD1,TGTGCCAGCAGTTTTGTACGGGGACAGGGCCTGGTAAAGGCCCAGCATTTT,CASSFVRGQGLVKAQHF
TRBV15,NA,TRBJ1-1,TRBD1,TGTGCCACCAGCAGAGGAGGGACACGGACAGGGGCGAACACTGAAGCTTTCTTT,CATSRGGTRTGANTEAFF
TRBV5-4,NA,TRBJ2-1,NA,TGTGCCAGCACCCTGGGGGGTGAGCAGTTCTTC,CASTLGGEQFF
TRBV25-1,NA,TRBJ2-7,NA,TGTGCCAGCGAAGCAGCGAGTTACGAGCAGTACTTC,CASEAASYEQYF
TRBV9,NA,TRBJ2-2,NA,TGTGCCAGCAGCGTCGGCGGGGGCCCGAACACCGGGGAGCTGTTTTTT,CASSVGGGPNTGELFF
TRBV3-1/TRBV3-2,few,TRBJ2-7,NA,TGTGCCAGCAGCCAAGGCCCAGACAAGCAGTACTTC,CASSQGPDKQYF
TRBV30,NA,TRBJ1-2,TRBD1,TGTGCCTGGAGTTCACAGACAGGGTTGAGCGGCTACACCTTC,CAWSSQTGLSGYTF
TRBV5-6,NA,TRBJ1-2,NA,TGTGCCAGCACCCCAGGCCGGCAGGGCAATGGCTACACCTTC,CASTPGRQGNGYTF
TRBV6-4,few,TRBJ1-1,NA,TGTGCCAGCAAGTCAAGAGTGGGGAGGGACACTGAAGCTTTCTTT,CASKSRVGRDTEAFF
TRBV5-1,NA,TRBJ2-7,TRBD1,TGCGCCAGCAGCTTGGGGGACAGGGGGCCCCCGAGCTCCTACGAGCAGTACTTC,CASSLGDRGPPSSYEQYF
TRBV29-1,once,TRBJ2-6,NA,TGCAGCGTTGAACAGGCCTCTGGGGCCAACGTCCTGACTTTC,CSVEQASGANVLTF
TRBV7-8,few,TRBJ2-1,NA,TGTGCCAGCAGCACCCTAGCGGGCAGGGGGGACAATGAGCAGTTCTTC,CASSTLAGRGDNEQFF
TRBV28,NA,TRBJ2-7,NA,TGTGCCAGCACAGACAGCTCCTACGAGCAGTACTTC,CASTDSSYEQYF
TRBV7-2,NA,TRBJ2-3,TRBD2,TGTGCCAGCAGCTTTCCACTCGGGACTAGCGGGGCCTTTCACGATACGCAGTATTTT,CASSFPLGTSGAFHDTQYF
TRBV9,NA,TRBJ2-1,TRBD2,TGTGCCAGCAGCGCCCGACTAGCGGGTGACAATGAGCAGTTCTTC,CASSARLAGDNEQFF
TRBV9,NA,TRBJ2-1,TRBD2,TGTGCCAGCAGCGGGGAGGCCCCGGGACTAGCGGGATCCCTGGGCTCCTACAATGAGCAGTTCTTC,CASSGEAPGLAGSLGSYNEQFF
TRBV3-1/TRBV3-2,NA,TRBJ2-3,TRBD1,TGTGCCAGCAGCCAAACCCGGGACAGGTACAGAGATACGCAGTATTTT,CASSQTRDRYRDTQYF
TRBV7-2,NA,TRBJ2-7,NA,TGTGCCAGCAGCCCTGGGGGGACCGCCCCTCGGGAGCAGTACTTC,CASSPGGTAPREQYF
TRBV6-5,NA,TRBJ2-7,TRBD2,TGTGCCAGCAGCCGGGAGGTCCTAAGCTCCTACGAGCAGTACTTC,CASSREVLSSYEQYF
TRBV30,NA,TRBJ1-4,NA,TGTGCCTGGAACCGGAATGAAAAACTGTTTTTT,CAWNRNEKLFF
TRBV11-1,NA,TRBJ2-7,TRBD1,TGTGCCAGCAGCTTGGAACAGGGGGCCGAGGAGCAGTACTTC,CASSLEQGAEEQYF
TRBV27,NA,TRBJ2-1,TRBD2,TGTGCCAGCAGTGAAGGACTAGCGGGAGTCTTTGATGAGCAGTTCTTC,CASSEGLAGVFDEQFF
TRBV30,NA,TRBJ1-1,NA,TGTGCCTGGGGTCTAGTGCAGGGAGGAACTGAAGCTTTCTTT,CAWGLVQGGTEAFF
TRBV5-4,NA,TRBJ2-5,NA,TGTGCCAGCAGCTTGGGGGGGCCCGGAGAGACCCAGTACTTC,CASSLGGPGETQYF
TRBV6-5,NA,TRBJ1-2,NA,TGTGCCAGCAGTTTACAGGGACTAGATGGCTACACCTTC,CASSLQGLDGYTF
TRBV7-8,NA,TRBJ2-7,NA,TGTGCCAGCAGCTCCTTATGGGCAGGCGATAGCTCCTACGAGCAGTACTTC,CASSSLWAGDSSYEQYF
TRBV5-8,NA,TRBJ2-1,NA,TGTGCCAGCAGCTTTCGCGGACAATACAATGAGCAGTTCTTC,CASSFRGQYNEQFF
TRBV28,NA,TRBJ2-3,TRBD2,TGTGCCAGCAGTTTATTAGGTAGCGGGACGGCAGATACGCAGTATTTT,CASSLLGSGTADTQYF
TRBV18,NA,TRBJ1-5,TRBD1,TGTGCCAGCTCACCACCGGGACAGGGGGGGGATGGCAATCAGCCCCAGCATTTT,CASSPPGQGGDGNQPQHF
TRBV6-5,NA,TRBJ2-7,TRBD1,TGTGCCAGCAGTATCTCCGGGACAGGCTACGAGCAGTACTTC,CASSISGTGYEQYF
TRBV29-1,once,TRBJ2-7,TRBD1,TGCAGCGTTGTGGGACAGTCCTACGAGCAGTACTTC,CSVVGQSYEQYF
TRBV19,NA,TRBJ2-7,TRBD1,TGTGCCAGTAGTATCACCGACAGGGGGGGTTACGAGCAGTACTTC,CASSITDRGGYEQYF
TRBV5-1,NA,TRBJ2-3,TRBD2,TGCGCCAGCAGCTTAGCGGGAGACGGGACAGATACGCAGTATTTT,CASSLAGDGTDTQYF
TRBV13,NA,TRBJ2-2,NA,TGTGCCAGCAGTCCCCTGACACACACCGGGGAGCTGTTTTTT,CASSPLTHTGELFF
TRBV27,NA,TRBJ1-4,NA,TGTGCCAGCAGTTGCCCGGAGTCTTTTAATGAAAAACTGTTTTTT,CASSCPESFNEKLFF
TRBV28,NA,TRBJ1-5,TRBD1,TGTGCCAGCAGTTTAACAGGGGGCAAGTATAGCAATCAGCCCCAGCATTTT,CASSLTGGKYSNQPQHF
TRBV3-1/TRBV3-2,NA,TRBJ2-1,TRBD2,TGTGCCAGCAGCCAAGAAGGATTACCGGGACTAGCGGGAGCAGGGGATGAGCAGTTCTTC,CASSQEGLPGLAGAGDEQFF
TRBV6-4,NA,TRBJ2-2,TRBD2,TGTGCCAGCAGTGACTCGGGGAGGGACACCGGGGAGCTGTTTTTT,CASSDSGRDTGELFF
TRBV3-1/TRBV3-2,NA,TRBJ2-2,TRBD2,TGTGCCAGCACGGAAGCGGGACTTCTGAACACCGGGGAGCTGTTTTTT,CASTEAGLLNTGELFF
TRBV18,NA,TRBJ2-2,NA,TGTGCCAGCTCACCGGGGGACGGGAGTGGCACCGGGGAGCTGTTTTTT,CASSPGDGSGTGELFF
TRBV4-1,once,TRBJ2-2,TRBD2,TGCGCCAGCACCCAGAGACTAGCGGGACTGAACACCGGGGAGCTGTTTTTT,CASTQRLAGLNTGELFF
TRBV27,NA,TRBJ1-2,NA,TGTGCCAGCAGTTTTCGCCGAGCTAGCTATGGCTACACCTTC,CASSFRRASYGYTF
TRBV11-2,NA,TRBJ2-3,NA,TGTGCCAGCAGCTTAGGAACAGTCCGTAACACAGATACGCAGTATTTT,CASSLGTVRNTDTQYF